This T cell receptor beta chain was captured by sequencing in a study of beta chain features in type 1 diabetes. Study-wide background: No age, gender or cell yield differences were seen between patients and healthy donors. Whole-study findings and limits: For Type 1 diabetes patients, all four CD4+ subsets carried TCRB CDR3s that were moderately but significantly shorter. Patients' naive, central memory and regulatory TCRB repertoires appeared more alike than those of healthy donors.

This clone was seen more than once but under ten times. Its antigen remains unknown. The germline gives CDR1 LGHNA, CDR2 YNFKEQ. This CDR3 region has 19 residues. Losses at the gene ends were 0 bases for V and 5 bases for J; bases not matched to a gene: 14. cDNA synthesis used the whole RNA isolate, giving expressed TCRB sequences. Sequenced by immunoSEQ multiplex PCR; TCRdb stores in-frame clones only, minus some. The table lists more than 150,000 clones, 7% to 9.5% of them singletons. Sequencing input: central memory CD4+ T cells from blood. This chain joins TRBV4-2 and TRBJ2-2; 8 positions match TRBD2. This receptor was identified in a woman aged 25 to 39 with type 1 diabetes. The CDR3 region is CASSQDSYSGNSITGELFF. CDR3 coding DNA: TGTGCCAGCAGCCAAGATTCTTATAGCGGGAACAGTATTACCGGGGAGCTGTTTTTT.